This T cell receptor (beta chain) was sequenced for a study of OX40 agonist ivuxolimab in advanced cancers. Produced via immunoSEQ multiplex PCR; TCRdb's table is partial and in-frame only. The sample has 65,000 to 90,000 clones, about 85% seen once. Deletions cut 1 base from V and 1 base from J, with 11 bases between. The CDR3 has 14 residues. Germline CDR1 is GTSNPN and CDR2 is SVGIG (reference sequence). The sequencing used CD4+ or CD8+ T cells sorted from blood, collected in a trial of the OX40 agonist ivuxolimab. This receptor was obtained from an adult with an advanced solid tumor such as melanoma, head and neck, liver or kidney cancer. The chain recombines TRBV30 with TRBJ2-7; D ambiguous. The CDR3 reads CAWSAGLLSYEQYF. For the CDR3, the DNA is TGTGCCTGGAGTGCCGGTTTGTTATCCTACGAGCAGTACTTC.